Described below is a single T cell receptor beta chain sequence and its context. Its antigen has not been determined. No much larger clone is present one base from it, and per-base qualities are unavailable. The donors were included in the validation cohort of over a hundred subjects, a group kept apart from the roughly 730-subject first cohort. The data derive from a study of cytomegalovirus exposure and HLA in healthy donors (dated by TCRdb to about 2017). Context from the whole study: According to a later analysis, the 120 validation repertoires were produced on the same platform as the 600 to 850 repertoires of the first cohort. Besides the first cohort of 666 subjects, a separate validation cohort made up of around 120 different subjects was used. The study aimed to test whether cataloging public T cell receptors could reveal signatures of past pathogen exposure. High-throughput TCR immunosequencing, statistical association of individual TCRs with disease status, and machine learning were combined to predict cytomegalovirus infection status. The investigation overall reported the following: A later analysis lacked HLA typing for the validation cohort, so it scored co-occurrence in that cohort across all 110 or so repertoires. In vitro tests confirmed that a few of the cytomegalovirus-associated TCR beta chains recognize cytomegalovirus antigens. Most TCR sequences were observed very rarely across donors, whereas some public TCRs were present in many individuals. In both the original and validation cohorts, the classifier was reported to diagnose cytomegalovirus status with high specificity and sensitivity. According to the authors, the approach could potentially be generalized to other disease states and immunological phenotypes. In a later analysis, TCRs clustered in the first cohort were found to also tend to co-occur in the roughly 130 validation repertoires, with 90% to 95% of cluster scores above 0. The study listed 150 to 200 TCR beta chains as associated with cytomegalovirus.

Receptor amplification or capture employed the immunoSEQ multiplex PCR assay. The paper's processing steps were these. A statistical classification framework was built for diagnosing cytomegalovirus status from the catalog of TCR beta chain sequences. TCRdb took this table from immuneACCESS and kept in-frame rearrangements with V and J called. Such tables lack part of the clones; where checked against another copy, unresolved V genes explain under half of the gap, and the rest is unexplained. Clone size and V and J calls were adopted from that table, with D and trimming inferred from the DNA. Counted in this sample were around 150,000 clones; under 90% of them appeared once. The ten largest clones represent around a tenth of the sample. CDR1 and CDR2 were assigned from the germline V gene (reference sequence) as LNHDA and SQIVND. Relative to germline, V is 1 base shorter and J is 1 base shorter, with 6 bases between their ends. The CDR3 holds 14 amino acids from the cysteine to the phenylalanine. Of the read, only the CDR3 DNA is kept; its 42 bases are in frame from base 1.

Recombination joined TRBV19 with TRBJ2-3; D gene: possibly TRBD2, on 5 matching bases. Sample: PBMCs. This clonotype was sampled from a woman younger than 30 in good health and CMV-seropositive. Here the CDR3 is given as CASSIAGGTDTQYF. In nucleotides, the sequence is TGTGCCAGTAGTATAGCCGGGGGCACAGATACGCAGTATTTT.